This passage covers 27 T cell receptor beta chains from one sample sequenced in a study of blood T cell repertoires in COVID-19. Sequencing was performed with immunoSEQ multiplex PCR; in TCRdb, only in-frame clones are kept and a portion is missing. Here the sample spans approximately 42,000 clones, more than 65% being singletons. The specimen sequenced was peripheral blood. The receptor set was obtained from an older man with acute or convalescent COVID-19.

The CDR3 reads CASSPGTGRYEQYF. In nucleotides, the CDR3 is TGTGCCAGCAGCCCCGGGACAGGGAGGTACGAGCAGTACTTC. This chain links TRBV5-4 with TRBJ2-7; 9 nucleotides align to TRBD1. Germline values: CDR1 SGHNT, CDR2 YYREEE (reference sequence). Trimming removed 4 bases from V and 4 bases from J; junction bases left unmatched: 6. This CDR3 has 14 amino acids.

This clone was seen a few times. The chain joins TRBV12-5 to TRBJ2-7; TRBD1 agrees at 8 bases. The V segment lost 6 bases and the J segment 6 bases; nucleotides outside the gene matches: 4. Per germline, CDR1 LGHNT and CDR2 FRNRAP. The CDR3 spans 12 residues. The CDR3 DNA follows: TGTGCTAGTGGACAGGGGGGCGCCGAGCAGTACTTC. It translates to CASGQGGAEQYF.

This chain's CDR3 is CASSPGSGPFGYTF. The CDR3 nucleotides read TGTGCCAGCAGCCCCGGTAGCGGGCCGTTTGGCTACACCTTC. V and J are TRBV7-3 and TRBJ1-2; D call uncertain. CDR1 SGHTA and CDR2 FQGTGA come from the germline V gene. V lost 5 bases to trimming and J lost 7 bases, with 17 bases between them. The CDR3 runs to 14 residues.

By share, this clone counts as medium-sized. The chain uses TRBV11-3 and TRBJ2-1; 10 bases match TRBD2. The germline CDR1 and CDR2 sequences are SGHNT and YENEEA. This CDR3 comprises 15 residues. V dropped 6 bases and J dropped 7; count of bases not matched to a gene: 9. CDR3 coding DNA: TGTGCCAGCAGGGCTAGCGGGAGTAACTTAAATGAGCAGTTCTTC. This translates into CASRASGSNLNEQFF.

CDR3 loop: CASSPGQGRETQYF. CDR3 in DNA: TGTGCCAGCTCACCGGGACAGGGGCGGGAGACCCAGTACTTC. This chain uses TRBV18 with TRBJ2-5, with TRBD1 matching over 10 bases. Germline assignment: CDR1 KGHSH and CDR2 LQKENI. V was clipped by 3 bases and J by 5 bases; unmatched bases: 3. This CDR3 is 14 amino acids long.

This chain connects TRBV7-3 to TRBJ2-3; 7 positions match TRBD2. Trimming removed 5 bases from V and 1 base from J; junction bases left unmatched: 12. This CDR3 comprises 17 residues. From germline, CDR1 is SGHTA and CDR2 FQGTGA. The CDR3 spells CASSPRVWAGGTDTQYF. DNA of the CDR3: TGTGCCAGCAGCCCACGGGTTTGGGCGGGGGGCACAGATACGCAGTATTTT.

Note on this clone: Its ends do not fully match the called genes, so a read error is possible. V gene TRBV5-1 combines with J gene TRBJ2-7; D is possibly TRBD2 (7 bases). Germline CDR1 SGHRS, CDR2 YFSETQ. The CDR3 sequence is 11 residues long. CDR3 protein: CASSLSGTQHF. CDR3 nucleotides: TGCGCCAGCAGCTTGAGCGGGACACAGCACTTC. Full variable domain (remainder filled in from reference TRBV5-1 and TRBJ2-7): KAGVTQTPRYLIKTRGQQVTLSCSPISGHRSVSWYQQTPGQGLQFLFEYFSETQRNKGNFPGRFSGRQFSNSRSEMNVSTLELGDSALYLCASSLSGTQHFGPGTRLTVT.

The J gene is TRBJ1-2, the V gene TRBV28; 8 positions match TRBD1. Per germline, CDR1 MDHEN and CDR2 SYDVKM. The CDR3 spans 15 residues. V gave up 0 bases and J gave up 8 bases; unmatched junction bases: 8. CDR3 sequence: CASSLWPDRDKGYTF. CDR3 DNA: TGTGCCAGCAGTTTATGGCCGGACAGGGATAAAGGCTACACCTTC.

This chain links TRBV28 with TRBJ2-1; possible D gene TRBD2, 6 bases. Looked up from germline, CDR1 is MDHEN and CDR2 is SYDVKM. CDR3 size: 13 residues. V was clipped by 5 bases and J by 4 bases, with 9 bases between them. This CDR3 is CASSRLDYNEQFF. CDR3 coding DNA: TGTGCCAGCAGTCGACTAGATTACAATGAGCAGTTCTTC.

This chain uses TRBV4-1 with TRBJ2-7; tentatively, D is TRBD2 (6 bases). The CDR3 is made up of 18 amino acids. Trimming took off 0 bases at V and 0 bases at J, with 18 bases between the two ends. The V gene's germline CDR1 is MGHRA and CDR2 YSYEKL. The chain's CDR3 is CASSQESSGLASSYEQYF. The CDR3 bases are TGCGCCAGCAGCCAAGAGAGCTCCGGGCTAGCGAGCTCCTACGAGCAGTACTTC.

The J gene is TRBJ2-2, the V gene TRBV9; TRBD1 might be the D (5 bases). Germline CDR1 SGDLS, CDR2 YYNGEE. V lost 0 bases and J lost 0, with 12 bases in between. The CDR3 consists of 17 residues. The CDR3 sequence: CASSVGQGTTNTGELFF. CDR3 sequence (DNA): TGTGCCAGCAGCGTAGGGCAGGGTACGACGAACACCGGGGAGCTGTTTTTT.

In this sample, this clone turned up once. The chain carries TRBV4-1 and TRBJ2-7, with TRBD1 as a possible D gene (5 bases). This CDR3 has 15 residues. V shed 2 bases and J shed 0 bases, with 11 bases lying between them. The germline CDR1 and CDR2 sequences are MGHRA and YSYEKL. The CDR3 region is CASSQPTGTSYEQYF. CDR3 in DNA: TGCGCCAGCAGCCAACCCACAGGAACCTCCTACGAGCAGTACTTC.

The chain couples TRBV28 to TRBJ1-5; 9 bases map to TRBD1. The CDR3 is made up of 12 amino acids. Germline lookup yields CDR1 MDHEN and CDR2 SYDVKM. J lost 6 bases, V lost 6 bases, and 0 bases had no gene match. This CDR3 is CASRTGGQPQHF. In DNA, the CDR3 is TGTGCCAGCAGGACAGGGGGTCAGCCCCAGCATTTT.

A single count supports this clone. This chain uses TRBV10-3 with TRBJ2-7; 9 nucleotides align to TRBD1. The length of the CDR3 is 14 residues. The germline V gene has CDR1 ENHRY and CDR2 SYGVKD. V lost 5 bases, J lost 2 bases, and 4 bases stayed unmatched. CDR3 protein: CAISLGTGPYEQYF. The CDR3 nucleotides are TGTGCCATCAGTCTAGGGACAGGGCCCTACGAGCAGTACTTC.

The rearrangement links TRBV11-2 to TRBJ2-7, with 8 bases identical to TRBD2. CDR3 length: 15 amino acids. Germline V gene lookup returns CDR1 SGHAT and CDR2 FQNNGV. The J segment lost 7 bases and the V segment lost 5 bases, leaving 13 bases of the junction unmatched. CDR3 DNA: TGTGCCAGCAGCCCAAGCGGGAGACTCTTGGGGGAGCAGTACTTC. This codes for CASSPSGRLLGEQYF.

The chain is built from TRBV11-2 and TRBJ1-1, with D hard to call. CDR3 length equals 15 residues. Germline V gene sequence: CDR1 SGHAT, CDR2 FQNNGV. Between the trimmed V and J ends, which lost 1 base and 0 bases, there was a span of 9 bases. The CDR3 sequence: CASSLARLVNTEAFF. The CDR3 nucleotides read TGTGCCAGCAGCTTAGCCCGGCTAGTGAACACTGAAGCTTTCTTT. The whole variable domain, filled in from reference TRBV11-2 and TRBJ1-1, reads EAGVAQSPRYKIIEKRQSVAFWCNPISGHATLYWYQQILGQGPKLLIQFQNNGVVDDSQLPKDRFSAERLKGVDSTLKIQPAKLEDSAVYLCASSLARLVNTEAFFGQGTRLTVV.

This chain joins TRBV12-3 or TRBV12-4 and TRBJ1-4, with D hard to call. The V and J ends lost 4 bases and 8 bases respectively, with 5 bases between them. The CDR3 has 11 amino acids. CDR3 residues: CASSSGEKLFF. CDR3 nucleotide sequence: TGTGCCAGCAGTTCAGGAGAAAAACTGTTTTTT.

The chain links TRBV30 to TRBJ2-5; tentatively, D is TRBD1 (5 bases). The germline V gene encodes CDR1 GTSNPN and CDR2 SVGIG (reference sequence). V shed 3 bases and J shed 2 bases, with 13 bases lying between them. The CDR3 has 14 residues. For the CDR3, the DNA is TGTGCCTGGAGACAGACAGCCTTACAAGAGACCCAGTACTTC. It codes for CAWRQTALQETQYF.

The chain uses TRBV19 and TRBJ1-2, with 8 nucleotides matching TRBD1. With 6 bases clipped from V and 6 bases from J, the junction kept 9 bases outside the gene matches. The CDR3 contains 14 residues. Germline assignment: CDR1 LNHDA and CDR2 SQIVND (reference sequence). This chain's CDR3 is CASRSPDRVNGYTF. The CDR3 DNA follows: TGTGCCAGTAGATCCCCGGACAGGGTGAATGGCTACACCTTC. The variable domain in full, completed from reference TRBV19 and TRBJ1-2, reads DGGITQSPKYLFRKEGQNVTLSCEQNLNHDAMYWYRQDPGQGLRLIYYSQIVNDFQKGDIAEGYSVSREKKESFPLTVTSAQKNPTAFYLCASRSPDRVNGYTFGSGTRLTVV.

The chain employs TRBV5-6 and TRBJ2-3, with TRBD1 as a possible D gene (5 bases). The germline gives CDR1 SGHDT, CDR2 YYEEEE. Trimming cost V 0 bases and J 2 bases, with 13 bases left between them. CDR3 length: 16 residues. The CDR3 spells CASSLDSGPFTDTQYF. The CDR3 nucleotides are TGTGCCAGCAGCTTGGATTCAGGGCCTTTCACAGATACGCAGTATTTT.

V and J are TRBV3-1 (or the pseudogene TRBV3-2) and TRBJ2-5; a possible D gene is TRBD1 (6 bases). The germline gives CDR1 LGHDT, CDR2 YNNKEL (reference sequence). The CDR3 is 12 amino acids. The V and J ends lost 4 bases and 5 bases respectively, with 8 bases between them. In DNA, the CDR3 is TGTGCCAGCAGCCCCCAGGGGGAGACCCAGTACTTC. Translation: CASSPQGETQYF.

In nucleotides, the CDR3 is TGTGCCAGCAGGCTGGACAGGGCTGATAATTCACCCCTCCACTTT. Amino acids: CASRLDRADNSPLHF. This sequence joins TRBV6-5 and TRBJ1-6; 8 bases are shared with TRBD1. CDR1 MNHEY and CDR2 SVGAGI come from the germline V gene. Trimming removed 6 bases from V and 5 bases from J; junction bases left unmatched: 6. The CDR3 sequence is 15 residues long.

On this clone: Sequence at one end of the junction differs from germline and may be a read error. The chain links TRBV7-7 to TRBJ2-7; 9 bases align to TRBD2. CDR1 and CDR2 from the germline V gene are SSHAT and FNYEAQ (reference sequence). The CDR3 is 15 residues long. CDR3 nucleotides: TGTGCTAGCAGCTTATCGGCTAGCGGGGTCTACGAGCAGTACTTC. Residues: CASSLSASGVYEQYF.

The CDR3: CASSLSSGSEKLFF. The CDR3 DNA reads TGTGCCAGCAGTTTATCTTCCGGGAGTGAAAAACTGTTTTTT. The chain combines TRBV28 with TRBJ1-4; D ambiguous. CDR3 length equals 14 residues. The germline V gene encodes CDR1 MDHEN and CDR2 SYDVKM. Trimming shortened V by 1 base and J by 7 bases, and 10 bases separated the two germline ends.

The chain uses TRBV24-1 and TRBJ2-5; TRBD1 matches at 8 bases. V gave up 1 base and J gave up 5 bases; unmatched junction bases: 5. This CDR3 is 15 amino acids long. Germline CDR1 and CDR2: KGHDR and SFDVKD. In nucleotides, the CDR3 is TGTGCCACCAGTGATTTACTACAGGGGGTTGAGACCCAGTACTTC. Translation gives CATSDLLQGVETQYF.

The V and J genes are TRBV4-2 and TRBJ2-1; 9 bases align to TRBD2. Per germline, CDR1 LGHNA and CDR2 YNFKEQ. V lost 0 bases and J lost 4; bases outside the gene matches: 7. The CDR3 sequence is 17 residues long. The CDR3 sequence is CASSQDWILAGYNEQFF. Here the CDR3 DNA reads TGTGCCAGCAGCCAAGATTGGATCCTAGCGGGGTACAATGAGCAGTTCTTC.

The V and J genes are TRBV10-2 and TRBJ1-4; 12 nucleotides agree with TRBD1. The V segment lost 7 bases and the J segment 7 bases; nucleotides outside the gene matches: 4. The CDR3 spans 14 residues. Germline V CDR1 and CDR2: WSHSY, SAAADI. This chain's CDR3 is CASKPGQGAEKLFF. In nucleotides, the CDR3 is TGCGCCAGCAAACCGGGACAGGGGGCTGAAAAACTGTTTTTT.